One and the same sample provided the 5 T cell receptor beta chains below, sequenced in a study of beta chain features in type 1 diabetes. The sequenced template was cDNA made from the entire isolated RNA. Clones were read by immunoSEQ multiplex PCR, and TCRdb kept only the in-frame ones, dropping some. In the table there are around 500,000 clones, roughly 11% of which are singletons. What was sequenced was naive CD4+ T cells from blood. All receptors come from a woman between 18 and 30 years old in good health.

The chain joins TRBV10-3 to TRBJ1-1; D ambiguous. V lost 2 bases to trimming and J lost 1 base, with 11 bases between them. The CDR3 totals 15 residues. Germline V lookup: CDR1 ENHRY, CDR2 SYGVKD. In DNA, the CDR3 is TGTGCCATCAGTGAGGAGTTGTGGGAGAACACTGAAGCTTTCTTT. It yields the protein CAISEELWENTEAFF.

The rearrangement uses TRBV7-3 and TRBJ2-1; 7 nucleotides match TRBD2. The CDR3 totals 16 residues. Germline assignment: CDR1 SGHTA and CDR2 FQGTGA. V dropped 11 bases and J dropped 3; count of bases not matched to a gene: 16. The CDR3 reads CAARREKALSYNEQFF. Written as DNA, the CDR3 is TGTGCCGCGCGGCGGGAGAAGGCACTAAGCTACAATGAGCAGTTCTTC.

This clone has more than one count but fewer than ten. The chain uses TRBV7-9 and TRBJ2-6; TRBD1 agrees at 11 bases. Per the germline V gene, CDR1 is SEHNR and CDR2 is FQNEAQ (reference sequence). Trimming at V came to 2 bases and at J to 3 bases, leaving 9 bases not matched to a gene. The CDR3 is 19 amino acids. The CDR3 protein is CASSLSPRTGGSGANVLTF. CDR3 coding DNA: TGTGCCAGCAGCTTATCCCCCCGGACAGGGGGCAGTGGGGCCAACGTCCTGACTTTC.

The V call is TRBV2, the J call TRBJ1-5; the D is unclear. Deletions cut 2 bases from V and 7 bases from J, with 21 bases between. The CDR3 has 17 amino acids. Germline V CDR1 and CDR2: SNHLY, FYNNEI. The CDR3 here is CASSEMAWRDVVQPQHF. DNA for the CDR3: TGTGCCAGCAGTGAAATGGCATGGAGGGATGTGGTCCAGCCCCAGCATTTT.

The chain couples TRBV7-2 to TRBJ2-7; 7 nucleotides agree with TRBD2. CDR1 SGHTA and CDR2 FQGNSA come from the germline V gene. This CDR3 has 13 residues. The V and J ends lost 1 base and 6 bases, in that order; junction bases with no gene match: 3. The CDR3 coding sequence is TGTGCCAGCAGCTTAGAGCGGGGTTTCGAGCAGTACGTC. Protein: CASSLERGFEQYV.